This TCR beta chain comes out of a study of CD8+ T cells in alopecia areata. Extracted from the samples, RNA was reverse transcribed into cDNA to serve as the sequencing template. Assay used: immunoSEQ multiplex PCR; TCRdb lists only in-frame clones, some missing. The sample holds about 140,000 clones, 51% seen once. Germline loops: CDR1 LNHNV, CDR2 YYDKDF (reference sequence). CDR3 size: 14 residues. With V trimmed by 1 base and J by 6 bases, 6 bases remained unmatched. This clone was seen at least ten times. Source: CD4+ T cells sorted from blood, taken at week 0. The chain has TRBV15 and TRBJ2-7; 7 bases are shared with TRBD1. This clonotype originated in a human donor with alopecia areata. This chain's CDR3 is CATSRGSGGSEQYF. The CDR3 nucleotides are TGTGCCACCAGCAGAGGGTCAGGGGGTAGCGAGCAGTACTTC.